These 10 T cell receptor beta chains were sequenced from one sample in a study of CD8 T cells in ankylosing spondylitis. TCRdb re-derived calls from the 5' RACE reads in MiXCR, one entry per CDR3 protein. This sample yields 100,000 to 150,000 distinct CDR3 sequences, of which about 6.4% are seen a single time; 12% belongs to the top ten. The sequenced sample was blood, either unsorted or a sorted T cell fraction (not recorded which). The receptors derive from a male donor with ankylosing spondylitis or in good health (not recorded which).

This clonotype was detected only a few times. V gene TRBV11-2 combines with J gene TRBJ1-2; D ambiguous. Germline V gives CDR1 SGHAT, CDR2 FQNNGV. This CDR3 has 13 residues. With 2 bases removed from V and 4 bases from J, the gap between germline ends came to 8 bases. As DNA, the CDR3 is TGTGCCAGCAGCTTAAGTCCTCCCTATGGCTACACCTTC. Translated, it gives CASSLSPPYGYTF.

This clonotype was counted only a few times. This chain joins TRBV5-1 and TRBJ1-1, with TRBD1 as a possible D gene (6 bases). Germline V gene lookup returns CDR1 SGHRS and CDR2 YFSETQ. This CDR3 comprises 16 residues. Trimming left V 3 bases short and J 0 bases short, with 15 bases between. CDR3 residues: CASSSQQGGVNTEAFF. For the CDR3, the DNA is TGCGCCAGCAGCTCCCAACAGGGTGGGGTGAACACTGAAGCTTTCTTT.

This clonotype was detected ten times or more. CDR3 nucleotide sequence: TGCAGTGCTAGAGATAGGTACACTGAAGCTTTCTTT. Translation gives CSARDRYTEAFF. V gene TRBV20-1 combines with J gene TRBJ1-1, with D unresolved. Trimming removed 0 bases from V and 3 bases from J, with 5 bases in between. The CDR3 runs to 12 residues. CDR1 and CDR2 (germline): DFQATT, SNEGSKA (reference sequence).

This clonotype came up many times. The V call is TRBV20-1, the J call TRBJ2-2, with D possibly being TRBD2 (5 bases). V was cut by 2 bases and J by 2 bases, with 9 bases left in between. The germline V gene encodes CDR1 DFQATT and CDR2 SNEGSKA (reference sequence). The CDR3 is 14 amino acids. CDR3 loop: CSARWTSNTGELFF. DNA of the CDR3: TGCAGTGCTAGATGGACTTCTAACACCGGGGAGCTGTTTTTT.

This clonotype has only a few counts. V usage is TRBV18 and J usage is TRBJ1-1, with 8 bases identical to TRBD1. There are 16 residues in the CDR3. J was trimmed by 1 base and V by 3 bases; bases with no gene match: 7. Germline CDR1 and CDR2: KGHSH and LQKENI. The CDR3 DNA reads TGTGCCAGCTCACCGAATCCGACAGGGGAGAACACTGAAGCTTTCTTT. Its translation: CASSPNPTGENTEAFF.

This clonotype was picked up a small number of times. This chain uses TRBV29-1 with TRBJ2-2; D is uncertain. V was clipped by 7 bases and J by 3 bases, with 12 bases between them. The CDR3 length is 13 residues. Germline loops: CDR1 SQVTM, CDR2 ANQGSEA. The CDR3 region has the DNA TGCAGCGCCCGCGGCACACACACCGGGGAGCTGTTTTTT. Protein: CSARGTHTGELFF.

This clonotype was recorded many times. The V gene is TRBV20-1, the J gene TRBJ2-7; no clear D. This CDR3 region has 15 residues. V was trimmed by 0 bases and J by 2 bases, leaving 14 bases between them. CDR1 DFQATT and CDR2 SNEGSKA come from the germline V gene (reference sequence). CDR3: CSARDARTVTYEQYF. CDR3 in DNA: TGCAGTGCTAGAGATGCCAGGACGGTCACCTACGAGCAGTACTTC.

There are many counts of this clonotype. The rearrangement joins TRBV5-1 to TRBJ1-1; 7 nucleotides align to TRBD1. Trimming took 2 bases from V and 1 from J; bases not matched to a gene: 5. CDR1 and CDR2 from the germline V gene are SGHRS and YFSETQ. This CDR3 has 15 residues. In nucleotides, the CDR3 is TGCGCCAGCAGCTTCGAGGGGGCCCAGAACACTGAAGCTTTCTTT. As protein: CASSFEGAQNTEAFF.

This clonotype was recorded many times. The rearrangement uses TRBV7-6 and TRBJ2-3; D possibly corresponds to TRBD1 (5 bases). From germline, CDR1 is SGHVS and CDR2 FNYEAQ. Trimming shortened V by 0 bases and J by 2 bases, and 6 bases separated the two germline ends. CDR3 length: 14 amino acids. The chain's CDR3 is CASSLATATDTQYF. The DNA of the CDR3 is TGTGCCAGCAGCTTAGCGACAGCCACAGATACGCAGTATTTT.

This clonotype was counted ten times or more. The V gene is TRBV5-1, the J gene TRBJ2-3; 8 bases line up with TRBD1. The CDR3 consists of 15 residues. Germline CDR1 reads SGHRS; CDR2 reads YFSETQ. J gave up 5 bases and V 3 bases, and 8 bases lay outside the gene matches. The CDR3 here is CASSSRATGEDTQYF. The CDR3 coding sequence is TGCGCCAGCAGCTCCCGTGCGACAGGGGAAGATACGCAGTATTTT.